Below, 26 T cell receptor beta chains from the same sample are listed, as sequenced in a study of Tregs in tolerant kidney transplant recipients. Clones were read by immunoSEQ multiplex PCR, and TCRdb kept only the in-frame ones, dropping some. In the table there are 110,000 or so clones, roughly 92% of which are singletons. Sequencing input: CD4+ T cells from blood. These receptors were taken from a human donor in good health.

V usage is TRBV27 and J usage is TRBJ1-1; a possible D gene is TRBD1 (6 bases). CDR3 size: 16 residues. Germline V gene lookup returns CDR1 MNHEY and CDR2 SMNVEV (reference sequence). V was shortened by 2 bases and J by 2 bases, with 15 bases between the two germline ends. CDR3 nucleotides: TGTGCCAGCAGTTTAATCCCGGGGGGACATAACACTGAAGCTTTCTTT. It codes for CASSLIPGGHNTEAFF.

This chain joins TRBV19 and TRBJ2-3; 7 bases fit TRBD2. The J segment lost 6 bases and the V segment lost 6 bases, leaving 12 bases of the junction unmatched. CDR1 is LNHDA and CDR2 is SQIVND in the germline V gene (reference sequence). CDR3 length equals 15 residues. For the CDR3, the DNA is TGTGCCAGTAGGGGAGAATCGGGGGGAAAGGATACGCAGTATTTT. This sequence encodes CASRGESGGKDTQYF.

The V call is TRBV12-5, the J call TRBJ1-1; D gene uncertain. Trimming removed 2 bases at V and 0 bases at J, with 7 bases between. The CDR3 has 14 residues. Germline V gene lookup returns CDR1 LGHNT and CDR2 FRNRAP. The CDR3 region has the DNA TGTGCTAGTGGTTTGTCCAGGTTGAACACTGAAGCTTTCTTT. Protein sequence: CASGLSRLNTEAFF.

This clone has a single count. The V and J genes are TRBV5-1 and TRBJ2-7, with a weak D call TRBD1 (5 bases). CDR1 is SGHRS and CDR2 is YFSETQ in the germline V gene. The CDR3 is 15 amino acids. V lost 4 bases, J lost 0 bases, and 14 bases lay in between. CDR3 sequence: CASSTITGNSYEQYF. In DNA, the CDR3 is TGCGCCAGCAGCACCATAACAGGAAACTCCTACGAGCAGTACTTC.

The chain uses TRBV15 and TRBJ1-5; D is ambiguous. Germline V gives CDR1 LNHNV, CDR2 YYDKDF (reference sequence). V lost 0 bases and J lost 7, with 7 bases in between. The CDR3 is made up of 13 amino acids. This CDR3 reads CATSRDNIQPQHF. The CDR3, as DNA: TGTGCCACCAGCAGAGATAATATACAGCCCCAGCATTTT.

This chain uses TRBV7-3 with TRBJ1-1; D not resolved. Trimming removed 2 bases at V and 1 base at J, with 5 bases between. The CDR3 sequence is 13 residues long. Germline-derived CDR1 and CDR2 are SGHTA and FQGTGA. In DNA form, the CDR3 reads TGTGCCAGCAGCTTATATCCGAACACTGAAGCTTTCTTT. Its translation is CASSLYPNTEAFF.

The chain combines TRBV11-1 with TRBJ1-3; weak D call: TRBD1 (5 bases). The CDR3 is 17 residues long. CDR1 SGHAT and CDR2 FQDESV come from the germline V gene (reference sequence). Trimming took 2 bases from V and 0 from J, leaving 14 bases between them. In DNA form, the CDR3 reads TGTGCCAGCAGCTTAACGGGGGTTATCTCCTCTGGAAACACCATATATTTT. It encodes CASSLTGVISSGNTIYF.

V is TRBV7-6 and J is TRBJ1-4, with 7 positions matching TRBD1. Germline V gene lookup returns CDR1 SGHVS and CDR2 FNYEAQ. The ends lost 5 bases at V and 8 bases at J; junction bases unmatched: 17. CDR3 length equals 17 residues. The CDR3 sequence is CASSPGGGGRTYEKLFF. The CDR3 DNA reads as TGTGCCAGCAGCCCCGGGGGAGGGGGCCGTACTTACGAAAAACTGTTTTTT.

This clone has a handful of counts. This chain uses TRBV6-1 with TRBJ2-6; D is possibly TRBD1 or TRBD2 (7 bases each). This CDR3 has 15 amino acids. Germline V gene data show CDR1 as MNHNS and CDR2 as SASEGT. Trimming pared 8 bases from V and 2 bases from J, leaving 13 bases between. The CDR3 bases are TGTGCCAGCCGACCAGGGGGGGCTGGGGCCAACGTCCTGACTTTC. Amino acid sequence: CASRPGGAGANVLTF.

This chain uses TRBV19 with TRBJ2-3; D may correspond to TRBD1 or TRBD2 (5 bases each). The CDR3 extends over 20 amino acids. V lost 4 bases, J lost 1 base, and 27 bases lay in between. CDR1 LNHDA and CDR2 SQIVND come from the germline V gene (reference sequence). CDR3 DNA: TGTGCCAGTAGTACATTAGCGAGGGGTTCACCTACCGGCCGCACAGATACGCAGTATTTT. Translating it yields CASSTLARGSPTGRTDTQYF.

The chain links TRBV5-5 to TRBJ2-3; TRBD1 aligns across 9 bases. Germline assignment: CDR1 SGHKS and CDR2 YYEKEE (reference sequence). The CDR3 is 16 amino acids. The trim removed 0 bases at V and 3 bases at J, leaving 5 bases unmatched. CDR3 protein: CASSLGDRGRTDTQYF. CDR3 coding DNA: TGTGCCAGCAGCTTGGGTGACAGGGGGAGGACAGATACGCAGTATTTT.

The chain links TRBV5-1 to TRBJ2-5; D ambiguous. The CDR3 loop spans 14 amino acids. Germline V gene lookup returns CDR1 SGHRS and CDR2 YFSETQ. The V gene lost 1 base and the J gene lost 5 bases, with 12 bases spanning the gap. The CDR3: CASSLLAGTETQYF. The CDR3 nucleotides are TGCGCCAGCAGCTTGTTGGCAGGTACCGAGACCCAGTACTTC.

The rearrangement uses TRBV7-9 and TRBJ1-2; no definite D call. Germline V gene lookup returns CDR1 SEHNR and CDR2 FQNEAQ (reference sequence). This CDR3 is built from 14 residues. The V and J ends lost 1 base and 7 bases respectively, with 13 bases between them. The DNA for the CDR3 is TGTGCCAGCAGCTTAGAGTCATCGGTTGCTGGCTACACCTTC. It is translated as CASSLESSVAGYTF.

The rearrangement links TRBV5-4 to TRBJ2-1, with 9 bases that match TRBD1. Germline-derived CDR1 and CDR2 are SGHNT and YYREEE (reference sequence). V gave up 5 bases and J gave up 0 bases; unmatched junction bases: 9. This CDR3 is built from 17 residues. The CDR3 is CASSTDRGQSSYNEQFF. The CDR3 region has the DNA TGTGCCAGCAGTACGGACAGGGGACAGAGCTCCTACAATGAGCAGTTCTTC.

The CDR3 is CASSLMLGGYTF. The CDR3 DNA reads as TGTGCCAGCAGCTTAATGTTGGGTGGCTACACCTTC. The chain employs TRBV7-2 and TRBJ1-2; D is uncertain. Deletions cut 2 bases from V and 7 bases from J, with 8 bases between. This CDR3 contains 12 residues. The germline V gene encodes CDR1 SGHTA and CDR2 FQGNSA.

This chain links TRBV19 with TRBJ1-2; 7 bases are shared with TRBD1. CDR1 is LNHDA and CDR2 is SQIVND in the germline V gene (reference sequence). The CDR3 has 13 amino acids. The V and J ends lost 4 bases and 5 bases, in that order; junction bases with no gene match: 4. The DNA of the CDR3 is TGTGCCAGTAGTACTCGACAGGGATATGGCTACACCTTC. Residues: CASSTRQGYGYTF.

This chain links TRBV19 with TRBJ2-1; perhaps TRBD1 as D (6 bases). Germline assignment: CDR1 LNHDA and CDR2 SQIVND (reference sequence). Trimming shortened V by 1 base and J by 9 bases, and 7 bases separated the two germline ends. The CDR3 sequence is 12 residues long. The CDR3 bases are TGTGCCAGTAGTATAGGGGGGCTTGAGCAGTTCTTC. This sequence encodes CASSIGGLEQFF.

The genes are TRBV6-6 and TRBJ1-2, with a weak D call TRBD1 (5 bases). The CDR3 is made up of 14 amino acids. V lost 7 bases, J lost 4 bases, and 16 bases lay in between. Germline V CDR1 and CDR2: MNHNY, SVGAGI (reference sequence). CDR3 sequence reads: CASTRGNRFYGYTF. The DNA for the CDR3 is TGTGCCAGCACCCGAGGGAACAGGTTCTATGGCTACACCTTC.

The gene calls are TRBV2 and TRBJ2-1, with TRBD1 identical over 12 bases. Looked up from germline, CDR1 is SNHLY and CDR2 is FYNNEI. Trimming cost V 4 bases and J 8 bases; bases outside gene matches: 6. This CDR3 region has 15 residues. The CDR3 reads CASSGPGQGAHEQFF. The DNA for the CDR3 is TGTGCCAGCAGTGGACCGGGACAGGGGGCCCATGAGCAGTTCTTC.

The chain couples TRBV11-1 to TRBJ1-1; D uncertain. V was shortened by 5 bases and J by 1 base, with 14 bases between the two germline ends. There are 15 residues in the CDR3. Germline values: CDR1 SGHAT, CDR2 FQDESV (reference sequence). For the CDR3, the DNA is TGTGCCAGCAGCCCTATATTGGTCCAGAACACTGAAGCTTTCTTT. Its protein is CASSPILVQNTEAFF. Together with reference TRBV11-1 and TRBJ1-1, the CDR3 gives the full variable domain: EAEVAQSPRYKITEKSQAVAFWCDPISGHATLYWYRQILGQGPELLVQFQDESVVDDSQLPKDRFSAERLKGVDSTLKIQPAELGDSAMYLCASSPILVQNTEAFFGQGTRLTVV.

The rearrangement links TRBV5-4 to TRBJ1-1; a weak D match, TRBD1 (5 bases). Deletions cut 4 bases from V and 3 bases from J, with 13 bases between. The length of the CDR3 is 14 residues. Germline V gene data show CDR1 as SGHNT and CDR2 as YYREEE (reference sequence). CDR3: CASSPGGGYTEAFF. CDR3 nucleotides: TGTGCCAGCAGCCCGGGGGGAGGGTACACTGAAGCTTTCTTT.

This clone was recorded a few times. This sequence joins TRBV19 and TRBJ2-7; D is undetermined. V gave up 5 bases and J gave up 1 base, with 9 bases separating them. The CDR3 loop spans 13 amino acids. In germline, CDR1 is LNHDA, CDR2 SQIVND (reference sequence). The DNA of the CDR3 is TGTGCCAGTAGTGATAGAAATTCCTACGAGCAGTACTTC. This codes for CASSDRNSYEQYF.

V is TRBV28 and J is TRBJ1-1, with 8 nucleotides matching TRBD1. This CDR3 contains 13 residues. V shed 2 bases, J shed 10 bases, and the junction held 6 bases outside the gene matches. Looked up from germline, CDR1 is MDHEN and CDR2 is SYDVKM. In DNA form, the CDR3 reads TGTGCCAGCAGTTTAGGAACGACAGGGGTAGCTTTCTTT. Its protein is CASSLGTTGVAFF.

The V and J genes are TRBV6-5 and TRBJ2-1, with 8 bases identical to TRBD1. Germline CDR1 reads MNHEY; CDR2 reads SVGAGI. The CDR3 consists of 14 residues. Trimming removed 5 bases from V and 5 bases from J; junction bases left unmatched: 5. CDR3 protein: CASSLRTGNNEQFF. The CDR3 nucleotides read TGTGCCAGCAGTCTCCGGACAGGGAACAATGAGCAGTTCTTC.

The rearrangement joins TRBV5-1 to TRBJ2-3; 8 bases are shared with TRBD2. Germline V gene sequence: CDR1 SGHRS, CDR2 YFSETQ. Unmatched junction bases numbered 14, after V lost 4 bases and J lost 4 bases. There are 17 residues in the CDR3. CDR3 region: CASSLLGAGVRADTQYF. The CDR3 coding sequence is TGCGCCAGCAGCCTCCTAGGAGCGGGAGTTAGGGCAGATACGCAGTATTTT. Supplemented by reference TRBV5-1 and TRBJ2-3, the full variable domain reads KAGVTQTPRYLIKTRGQQVTLSCSPISGHRSVSWYQQTPGQGLQFLFEYFSETQRNKGNFPGRFSGRQFSNSRSEMNVSTLELGDSALYLCASSLLGAGVRADTQYFGPGTRLTVL.

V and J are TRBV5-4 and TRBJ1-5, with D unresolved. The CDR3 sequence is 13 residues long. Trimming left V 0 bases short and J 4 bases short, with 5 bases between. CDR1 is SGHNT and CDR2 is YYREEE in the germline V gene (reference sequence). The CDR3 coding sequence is TGTGCCAGCAGCTTGGCGGGTAATCAGCCCCAGCATTTT. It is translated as CASSLAGNQPQHF.